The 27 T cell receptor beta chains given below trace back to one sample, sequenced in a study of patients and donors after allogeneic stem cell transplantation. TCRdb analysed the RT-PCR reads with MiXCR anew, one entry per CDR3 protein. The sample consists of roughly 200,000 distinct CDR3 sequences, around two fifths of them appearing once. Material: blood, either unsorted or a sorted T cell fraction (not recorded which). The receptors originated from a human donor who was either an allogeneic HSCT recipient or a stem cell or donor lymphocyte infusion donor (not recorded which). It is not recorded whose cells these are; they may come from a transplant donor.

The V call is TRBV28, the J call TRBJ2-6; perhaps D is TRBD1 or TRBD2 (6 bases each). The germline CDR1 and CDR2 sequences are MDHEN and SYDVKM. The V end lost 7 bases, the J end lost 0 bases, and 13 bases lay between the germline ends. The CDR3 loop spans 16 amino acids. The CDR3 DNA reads TGTGCCAGCATGGGGGGCTATCCCTCTGGGGCCAACGTCCTGACTTTC. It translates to CASMGGYPSGANVLTF.

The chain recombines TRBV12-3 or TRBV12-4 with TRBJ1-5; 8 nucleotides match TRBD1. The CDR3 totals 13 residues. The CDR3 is CASTGTGSLPQHF. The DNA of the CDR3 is TGTGCATCCACCGGGACAGGCAGTTTGCCCCAGCATTTT.

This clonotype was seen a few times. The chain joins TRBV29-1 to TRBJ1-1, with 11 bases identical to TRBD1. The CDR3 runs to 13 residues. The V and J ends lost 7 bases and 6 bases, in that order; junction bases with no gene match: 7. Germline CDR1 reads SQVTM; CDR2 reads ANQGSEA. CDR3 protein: CSAGTGGFSEAFF. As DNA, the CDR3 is TGCAGCGCCGGGACAGGGGGATTTTCTGAAGCTTTCTTT.

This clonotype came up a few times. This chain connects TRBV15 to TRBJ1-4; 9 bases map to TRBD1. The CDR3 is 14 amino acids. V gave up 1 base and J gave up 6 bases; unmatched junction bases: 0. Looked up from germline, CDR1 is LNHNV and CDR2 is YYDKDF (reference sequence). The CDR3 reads CATSRGQGDEKLFF. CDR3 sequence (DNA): TGTGCCACCAGCAGAGGACAGGGGGATGAAAAACTGTTTTTT.

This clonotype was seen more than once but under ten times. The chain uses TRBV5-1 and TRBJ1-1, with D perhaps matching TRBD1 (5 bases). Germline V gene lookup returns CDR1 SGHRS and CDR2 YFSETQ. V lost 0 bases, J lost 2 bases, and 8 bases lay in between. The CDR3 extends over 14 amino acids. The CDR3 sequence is CASSLGRENTEAFF. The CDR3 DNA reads TGCGCCAGCAGCTTGGGCAGGGAAAACACTGAAGCTTTCTTT.

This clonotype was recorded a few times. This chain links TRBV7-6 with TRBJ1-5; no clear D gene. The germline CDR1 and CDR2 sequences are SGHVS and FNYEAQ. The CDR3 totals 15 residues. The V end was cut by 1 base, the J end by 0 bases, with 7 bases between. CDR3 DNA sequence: TGTGCCAGCAGCTTAGGTCCCCATAGCAATCAGCCCCAGCATTTT. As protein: CASSLGPHSNQPQHF. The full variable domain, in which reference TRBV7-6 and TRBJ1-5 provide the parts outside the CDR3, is GAGVSQSPRYKVTKRGQDVALRCDPISGHVSLYWYRQALGQGPEFLTYFNYEAQQDKSGLPNDRFSAERPEGSISTLTIQRTEQRDSAMYRCASSLGPHSNQPQHFGDGTRLSIL.

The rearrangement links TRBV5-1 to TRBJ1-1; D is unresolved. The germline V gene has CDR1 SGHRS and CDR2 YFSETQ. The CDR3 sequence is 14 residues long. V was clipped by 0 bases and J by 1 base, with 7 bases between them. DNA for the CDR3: TGCGCCAGCAGCTTGGCCTACGCGAACACTGAAGCTTTCTTT. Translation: CASSLAYANTEAFF. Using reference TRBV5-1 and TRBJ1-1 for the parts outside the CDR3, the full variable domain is KAGVTQTPRYLIKTRGQQVTLSCSPISGHRSVSWYQQTPGQGLQFLFEYFSETQRNKGNFPGRFSGRQFSNSRSEMNVSTLELGDSALYLCASSLAYANTEAFFGQGTRLTVV.

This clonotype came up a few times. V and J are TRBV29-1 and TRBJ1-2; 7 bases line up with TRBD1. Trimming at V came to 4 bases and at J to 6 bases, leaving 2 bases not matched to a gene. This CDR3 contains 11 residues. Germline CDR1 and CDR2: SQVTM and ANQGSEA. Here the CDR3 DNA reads TGCAGCGTTGGCCAGGGGGATGGCTACACCTTC. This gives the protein CSVGQGDGYTF.

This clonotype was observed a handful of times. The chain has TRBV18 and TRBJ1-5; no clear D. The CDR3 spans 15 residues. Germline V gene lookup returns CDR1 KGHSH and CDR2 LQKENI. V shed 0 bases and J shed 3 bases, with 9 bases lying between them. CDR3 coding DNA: TGTGCCAGCTCACCACCGAGCAGGCCCAATCAGCCCCAGCATTTT. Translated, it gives CASSPPSRPNQPQHF. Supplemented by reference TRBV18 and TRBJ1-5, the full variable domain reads NAGVMQNPRHLVRRRGQEARLRCSPMKGHSHVYWYRQLPEEGLKFMVYLQKENIIDESGMPKERFSAEFPKEGPSILRIQQVVRGDSAAYFCASSPPSRPNQPQHFGDGTRLSIL.

This CDR3 is CASSQGTSYEQYF. CDR3 sequence (DNA): TGCGCCAGCAGCCAAGGTACATCCTACGAGCAGTACTTC. The chain carries TRBV4-1 and TRBJ2-7; D not certain. Deletions cut 1 base from V and 1 base from J, with 5 bases between. The CDR3 sequence is 13 residues long. The germline gives CDR1 MGHRA, CDR2 YSYEKL.

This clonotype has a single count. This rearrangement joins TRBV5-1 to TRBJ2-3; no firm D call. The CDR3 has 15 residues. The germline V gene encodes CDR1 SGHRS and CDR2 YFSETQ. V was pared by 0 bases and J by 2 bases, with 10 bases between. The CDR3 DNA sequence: TGCGCCAGCAGCTTGGCCCTGGGTTCCACAGATACGCAGTATTTT. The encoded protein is CASSLALGSTDTQYF.

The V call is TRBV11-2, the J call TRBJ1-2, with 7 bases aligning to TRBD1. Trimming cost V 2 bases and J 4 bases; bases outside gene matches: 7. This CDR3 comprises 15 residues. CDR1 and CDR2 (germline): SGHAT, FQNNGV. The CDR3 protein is CASSLNYRGAYGYTF. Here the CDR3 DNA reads TGTGCCAGCAGCTTAAACTACAGGGGAGCCTATGGCTACACCTTC.

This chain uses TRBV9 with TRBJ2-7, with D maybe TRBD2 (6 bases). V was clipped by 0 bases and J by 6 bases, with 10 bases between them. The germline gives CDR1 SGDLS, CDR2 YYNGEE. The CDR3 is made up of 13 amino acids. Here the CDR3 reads CASSVDGGAEQYF. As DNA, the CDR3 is TGTGCCAGCAGCGTAGATGGAGGGGCCGAGCAGTACTTC.

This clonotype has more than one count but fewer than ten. The CDR3: CSVVGGFSVNTEAFF. The CDR3 DNA sequence: TGCAGCGTTGTAGGAGGTTTTTCCGTGAACACTGAAGCTTTCTTT. V gene TRBV29-1 combines with J gene TRBJ1-1, with no clear D. In germline, CDR1 is SQVTM, CDR2 ANQGSEA. The V gene lost 4 bases and the J gene lost 0 bases, with 15 bases spanning the gap. The CDR3 consists of 15 residues. The full variable domain, completed using reference TRBV29-1 and TRBJ1-1, is SAVISQKPSRDICQRGTSLTIQCQVDSQVTMMFWYRQQPGQSLTLIATANQGSEATYESGFVIDKFPISRPNLTFSTLTVSNMSPEDSSIYLCSVVGGFSVNTEAFFGQGTRLTVV.

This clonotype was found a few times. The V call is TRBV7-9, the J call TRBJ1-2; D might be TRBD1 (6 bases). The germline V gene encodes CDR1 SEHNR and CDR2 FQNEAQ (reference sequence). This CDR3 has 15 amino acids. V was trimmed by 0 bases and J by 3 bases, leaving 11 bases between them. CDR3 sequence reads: CASSLAGGDYYGYTF. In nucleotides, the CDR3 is TGTGCCAGCAGCTTAGCAGGGGGAGACTACTATGGCTACACCTTC.

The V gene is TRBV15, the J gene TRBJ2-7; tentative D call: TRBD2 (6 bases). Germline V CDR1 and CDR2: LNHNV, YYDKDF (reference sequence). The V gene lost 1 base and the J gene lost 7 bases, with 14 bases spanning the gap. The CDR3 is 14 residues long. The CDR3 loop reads CATSRVQRVEEQYF. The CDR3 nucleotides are TGTGCCACCAGCAGAGTCCAGCGGGTCGAAGAGCAGTACTTC.

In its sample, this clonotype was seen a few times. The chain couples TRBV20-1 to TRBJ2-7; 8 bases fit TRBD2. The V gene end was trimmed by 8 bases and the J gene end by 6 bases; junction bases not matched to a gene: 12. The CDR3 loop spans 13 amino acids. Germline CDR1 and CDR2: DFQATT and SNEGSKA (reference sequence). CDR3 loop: CSSQRDREGEQYF. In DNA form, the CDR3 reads TGCAGTTCCCAGAGGGACCGGGAGGGCGAGCAGTACTTC.

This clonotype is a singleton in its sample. Written as DNA, the CDR3 is TGCAGTGCTACTCTTGCGGGGGGGCCCTACAATGAGCAGTTCTTC. Amino acid sequence: CSATLAGGPYNEQFF. The V gene is TRBV20-1, the J gene TRBJ2-1; 9 bases agree with TRBD2. CDR1 and CDR2 (germline): DFQATT, SNEGSKA (reference sequence). V trimming: 4 bases; J trimming: 2 bases; junction bases outside the gene matches: 6. This CDR3 is built from 15 residues.

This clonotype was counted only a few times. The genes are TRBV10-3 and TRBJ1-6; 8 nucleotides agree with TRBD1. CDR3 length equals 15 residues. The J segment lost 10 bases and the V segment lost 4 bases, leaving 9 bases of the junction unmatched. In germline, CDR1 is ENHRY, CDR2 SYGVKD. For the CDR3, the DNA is TGTGCCATCAGTGCGACCGGACAGGGCGGATCACCCCTCCACTTT. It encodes CAISATGQGGSPLHF.

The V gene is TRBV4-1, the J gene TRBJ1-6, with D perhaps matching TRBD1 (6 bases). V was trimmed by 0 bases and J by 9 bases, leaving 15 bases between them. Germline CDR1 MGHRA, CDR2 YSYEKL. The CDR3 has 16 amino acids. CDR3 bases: TGCGCCAGCAGCCAAGATGGGGGCTGGATAACTTCACCCCTCCACTTT. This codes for CASSQDGGWITSPLHF.

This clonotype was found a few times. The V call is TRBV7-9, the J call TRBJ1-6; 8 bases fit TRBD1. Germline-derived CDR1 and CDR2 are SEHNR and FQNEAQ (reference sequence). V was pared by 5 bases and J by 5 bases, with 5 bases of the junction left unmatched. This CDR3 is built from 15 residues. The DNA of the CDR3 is TGTGCCAGCAGCCCACAGGGGGTCGATAATTCACCCCTCCACTTT. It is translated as CASSPQGVDNSPLHF.

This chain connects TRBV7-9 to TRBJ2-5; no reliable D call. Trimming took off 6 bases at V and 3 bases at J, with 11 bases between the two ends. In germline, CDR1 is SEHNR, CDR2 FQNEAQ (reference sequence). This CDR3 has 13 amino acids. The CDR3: CASSRTRKETQYF. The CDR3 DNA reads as TGTGCCAGCAGTCGAACCAGAAAAGAGACCCAGTACTTC.

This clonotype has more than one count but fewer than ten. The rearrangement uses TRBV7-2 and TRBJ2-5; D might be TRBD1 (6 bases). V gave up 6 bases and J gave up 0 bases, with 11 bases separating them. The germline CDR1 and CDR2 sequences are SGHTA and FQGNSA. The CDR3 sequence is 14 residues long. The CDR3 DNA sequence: TGTGCCAGCAGGTACGGGACAAACCAAGAGACCCAGTACTTC. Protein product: CASRYGTNQETQYF.

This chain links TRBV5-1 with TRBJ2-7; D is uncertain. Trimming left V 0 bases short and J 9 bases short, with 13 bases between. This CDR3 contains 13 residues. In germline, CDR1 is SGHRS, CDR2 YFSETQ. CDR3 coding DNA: TGCGCCAGCAGCTTGGGTTCCTTAGAAGTGCAGTACTTC. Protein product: CASSLGSLEVQYF.

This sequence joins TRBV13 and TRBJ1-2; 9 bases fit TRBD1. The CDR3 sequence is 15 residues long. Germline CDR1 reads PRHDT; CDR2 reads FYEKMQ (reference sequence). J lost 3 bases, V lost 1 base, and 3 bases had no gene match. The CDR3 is CASSLEDRGDYGYTF. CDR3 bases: TGTGCCAGCAGCTTAGAAGACAGGGGGGACTATGGCTACACCTTC.

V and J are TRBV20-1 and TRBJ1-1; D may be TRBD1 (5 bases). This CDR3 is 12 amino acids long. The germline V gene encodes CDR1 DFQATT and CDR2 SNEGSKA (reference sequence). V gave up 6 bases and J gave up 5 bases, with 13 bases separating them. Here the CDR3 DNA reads TGCAGTGCCTGGGGGGTTCTAACTGAAGCTTTCTTT. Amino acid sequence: CSAWGVLTEAFF.

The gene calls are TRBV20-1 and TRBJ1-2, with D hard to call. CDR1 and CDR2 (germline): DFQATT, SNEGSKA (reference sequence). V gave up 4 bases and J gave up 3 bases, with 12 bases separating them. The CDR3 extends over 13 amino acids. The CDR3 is CSAISSRDYGYTF. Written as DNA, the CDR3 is TGCAGTGCTATCTCCAGTCGGGACTATGGCTACACCTTC.